Listed below are T cell receptor beta chains from one sample, sequenced in a study of shared clonotypes between healthy human individuals. The method was immunoSEQ multiplex PCR; TCRdb's version includes in-frame clones alone and lacks a portion of them. The sample includes about 490,000 clones, around four fifths of them seen just once. The sequenced sample was PBMCs. These receptors were collected from a woman aged 40 to 50 in good health. Some clones in this sample may be carry-over from other donors' samples. The CDR3 runs from the conserved cysteine through the conserved F or W. The order of the fields is V gene, CDR3 length, J gene, CDR3 protein.

>TRBV2|14|TRBJ2-7
CASSFGTTSYEQYF
>TRBV5-4|13|TRBJ1-1
CASSRDRNTEAFF
>TRBV5-1|16|TRBJ1-3
CASSLAGVDSGNTIYF
>TRBV4-1|14|TRBJ1-5
CASSPYSGNQPQHF
>TRBV27|14|TRBJ1-2
CASSLQGTRYGYTF
>TRBV5-3|15|TRBJ1-2
CARSYPGGWNYGYTF
>TRBV5-1|15|TRBJ1-1
CASSPRGLVNTEAFF
>TRBV14|17|TRBJ2-2
CASSQPGQGRHTGELFF
>TRBV27|13|TRBJ2-1
CASSIAAYNEQFF
>TRBV2|17|TRBJ2-5
CASSEGLAGGVGVAQYF
>TRBV7-6|14|TRBJ1-1
CASSLTGRGTEAFF
>TRBV7-3|13|TRBJ2-7
CASSRSKGDEQYF
>TRBV11-2|16|TRBJ2-2
CASSPPQGGYTGELFF
>TRBV10-3|14|TRBJ1-1
CAMRLGGMDTEAFF
>TRBV5-1|15|TRBJ2-2
CASSPTGVVTGELFF
>TRBV30|13|TRBJ2-5
CAWSSGQGQTQYF
>TRBV19|14|TRBJ1-2
CASRNGQDNYGYTF
>TRBV28|12|TRBJ1-3
CATDRGGNTIYF
>TRBV6-5|15|TRBJ2-7
CASSYSQSPSYEQYF
>TRBV18|17|TRBJ2-1
CASSFSPAGGPYNEQFF
>TRBV9|14|TRBJ2-2
CASSVWDFTGELFF
>TRBV30|14|TRBJ2-7
CAWSRDLESSEQYF
>TRBV30|14|TRBJ2-6
CAWAGVSGANVLTF
>TRBV19|14|TRBJ2-7
CASSTASTGYEQYF
>TRBV11-2|13|TRBJ1-1
CASTVTVNTEAFF
>TRBV19|17|TRBJ1-4
CASSGPGDPATNEKLFF
>TRBV28|16|TRBJ2-2
CASSKPGGAGAGELFF
>TRBV19|15|TRBJ2-7
CASSPTSGRALEQYF
>TRBV5-8|19|TRBJ2-1
CASSLARTAGILIGYEQFF
>TRBV18|15|TRBJ2-7
CASSPSSGGSYEQYF
>TRBV6-1|13|TRBJ2-3
CASSGGLTDTQYF
>TRBV19|15|TRBJ1-5
CASSVPRGRNQPQHF
>TRBV7-9|12|TRBJ1-2
CASSLEEYGYTF
>TRBV6-1|15|TRBJ2-1
CASSEVASGYNEQFF
>TRBV11-2|20|TRBJ2-1
CASSLDAQGRGYTGHNEQFF
>TRBV5-4|16|TRBJ2-3
CATLAGGPVGTDTQYF
>TRBV6-1|14|TRBJ2-4
CASSTSGRGNIQYF
>TRBV5-1|16|TRBJ2-2
CASSWKTGGNTGELFF
>TRBV4-1|19|TRBJ2-2
CASSRIQTGTSPGTGELFF
>TRBV30|14|TRBJ2-1
CAWRGGRVYNEQFF
>TRBV5-1|15|TRBJ2-7
CASSLGGRSTYEQYF
>TRBV28|15|TRBJ1-3
CASSLLQGVGNTIYF
>TRBV28|12|TRBJ1-1
CASSRMNTEAFF
>TRBV5-8|15|TRBJ2-7
CASRDRDRSSYEQYF
>TRBV27|14|TRBJ2-1
CASSFRDRGNEQFF
>TRBV7-2|14|TRBJ1-2
CASSWRQGSGGYTF
>TRBV30|13|TRBJ2-3
CAWRGRTSGSQYF
>TRBV10-3|12|TRBJ2-7
CAISTTSSEQYF
>TRBV2|13|TRBJ2-7
CASSPGPGYEQYF
>TRBV14|17|TRBJ2-3
CASSGLAGGPSGDTQYF
>TRBV9|15|TRBJ2-5
CASSTSTSRQETQYF
>TRBV2|12|TRBJ2-4
CASGGQQNIQYF